Described below is a single TCR beta chain sequence and its context. What it recognizes is unknown. TCRdb keeps only in-frame clones here, not all; method: immunoSEQ multiplex PCR. The repertoire consists of around 150,000 clones, with approximately 90% occurring once and the leading ten covering 3% to 4%. This record belongs to a study of T cell responses to AZD1222 COVID-19 vaccine. The CDR3 is 14 amino acids. Germline V gene data show CDR1 as SGHNT and CDR2 as YYREEE (reference sequence). The ends lost 4 bases at V and 8 bases at J; junction bases unmatched: 10. Study observations and caveats: Donors were chiefly white British, with a greater number of females, and clonal diversity was perhaps underestimated. Spike-specific TCR breadth and depth rose after two AZD1222 doses.

Sample: peripheral blood, taken on day 0 of MenACWY control vaccination. V usage is TRBV5-4 and J usage is TRBJ1-2; 8 bases map to TRBD1. This receptor was obtained from an adult in good health. Here the CDR3 reads CASSLRDRSNGYTF. The CDR3 region has the DNA TGTGCCAGCAGCCTCCGGGACAGGTCTAACGGCTACACCTTC. Variable domain in full (rest from reference TRBV5-4 and TRBJ1-2): ETGVTQSPTHLIKTRGQQVTLRCSSQSGHNTVSWYQQALGQGPQFIFQYYREEENGRGNFPPRFSGLQFPNYSSELNVNALELDDSALYLCASSLRDRSNGYTFGSGTRLTVV.